Each of the 21 T cell receptor beta chains below was sequenced from the same sample in a study of regulatory T cells in long-lasting Graves disease. iRepertoire HTBI primers and Arm-PCR of CDR3 regions built TCR beta libraries. TCRdb recomputed calls from the multiplex PCR reads with MiXCR, one row per CDR3 protein. The data hold about 460,000 distinct CDR3 sequences, with about 14% observed a single time. The time point was: newly diagnosed GD, antithyroid drugs for less than 3 months. After RNA was extracted from PBMCs, the TCR library was made from it. In addition, the sample was reused for a study of T cells in Graves' hyperthyroidism and ophthalmopathy.

The material was peripheral blood mononuclear cells (PBMCs), obtained at new diagnosis, from a patient treated with antithyroid drugs. The receptors come from a woman in her forties or fifties with Graves disease.

This clonotype was recorded at least ten times. The CDR3 coding sequence is TGTGCCAGCAGGGAGCTAGCGGGAGAGACCGGGGAGCTGTTTTTT. Protein sequence: CASRELAGETGELFF. The J gene is TRBJ2-2, the V gene TRBV7-3; TRBD2 matches at 10 bases. After removal of 6 bases from V and 5 bases from J, the junction contained 6 bases not matched to a gene. Germline loops: CDR1 SGHTA, CDR2 FQGTGA. CDR3 length: 15 amino acids.

This clonotype was observed many times. The rearrangement links TRBV6-1 to TRBJ1-1; D unclear. The V gene lost 6 bases and the J gene lost 0 bases, with 11 bases spanning the gap. The V gene's germline CDR1 is MNHNS and CDR2 SASEGT. The CDR3 contains 14 residues. This CDR3 reads CASSPVSLNTEAFF. In DNA, the CDR3 is TGTGCCAGCAGCCCGGTTAGTTTGAACACTGAAGCTTTCTTT.

This clonotype was observed at least ten times. The CDR3 bases are TGTGCCAGCAGTTACAAGGCGGAGTACTACAATGAGCAGTTCTTC. As protein: CASSYKAEYYNEQFF. This sequence joins TRBV6-5 and TRBJ2-1; D ambiguous. Germline values: CDR1 MNHEY, CDR2 SVGAGI. This CDR3 has 15 amino acids. Trimming removed 2 bases from V and 3 bases from J, with 11 bases in between.

The rearrangement joins TRBV14 to TRBJ2-1; a possible D gene is TRBD2 (6 bases). The CDR3 contains 14 residues. V shed 3 bases and J shed 1 base, with 7 bases lying between them. Germline values: CDR1 SGHDN, CDR2 FVKESK. The CDR3 DNA is TGTGCCAGCAGCCACGGGAGTTCCTACAATGAGCAGTTCTTC. This encodes CASSHGSSYNEQFF.

The chain links TRBV20-1 to TRBJ2-3; the D is unclear. Trimming pared 1 base from V and 1 base from J, leaving 9 bases between. The CDR3 has 14 amino acids. Germline V gene lookup returns CDR1 DFQATT and CDR2 SNEGSKA (reference sequence). The CDR3 loop is CSARVAPGTDTQYF. The CDR3 region has the DNA TGCAGTGCTAGAGTGGCTCCCGGCACAGATACGCAGTATTTT.

This clonotype was recorded at least ten times. The chain recombines TRBV12-3 or TRBV12-4 with TRBJ2-5; 9 bases fit TRBD1. This CDR3 is built from 15 residues. With V trimmed by 6 bases and J by 3 bases, 8 bases remained unmatched. CDR3: CASSKTGGLKETQYF. The CDR3 bases are TGTGCCAGCAGCAAAACAGGGGGCCTCAAAGAGACCCAGTACTTC.

In its sample, this clonotype was seen a few times. The genes are TRBV20-1 and TRBJ2-7; D is perhaps TRBD1 (6 bases). V lost 0 bases and J 0 bases, leaving 18 bases between the germline ends. Germline values: CDR1 DFQATT, CDR2 SNEGSKA (reference sequence). This CDR3 region has 17 residues. The CDR3 reads CSARDPQQGTYSYEQYF. CDR3 bases: TGCAGTGCTAGAGACCCTCAACAGGGTACGTACTCCTACGAGCAGTACTTC.

This clonotype was observed a handful of times. V gene TRBV28 combines with J gene TRBJ1-2; 9 bases align to TRBD1. Losses at the gene ends were 5 bases for V and 6 bases for J; bases not matched to a gene: 4. Per the germline V gene, CDR1 is MDHEN and CDR2 is SYDVKM. This CDR3 is built from 13 residues. The CDR3 protein is CASSEQGAHGYTF. The CDR3 nucleotides are TGTGCCAGCAGTGAACAGGGGGCACATGGCTACACCTTC.

This clonotype has ten or more counts. The chain combines TRBV20-1 with TRBJ2-1; TRBD2 matches at 11 bases. V shed 3 bases, J shed 9 bases, and the junction held 10 bases outside the gene matches. The CDR3 runs 15 residues. From germline, CDR1 is DFQATT and CDR2 SNEGSKA (reference sequence). Written as DNA, the CDR3 is TGCAGTGCTAGTCGTGGCGTAGCGGGAGGGTCTGAGCAGTTCTTC. This sequence encodes CSASRGVAGGSEQFF.

This clonotype came up a few times. The CDR3 bases are TGTGCCAGCATTCACCGAGGAGCTAGCACAGATACGCAGTATTTT. Its translation is CASIHRGASTDTQYF. The V call is TRBV7-9, the J call TRBJ2-3; no reliable D call. The germline CDR1 and CDR2 sequences are SEHNR and FQNEAQ (reference sequence). V was trimmed by 7 bases and J by 0 bases, leaving 14 bases between them. The CDR3 is made up of 15 amino acids. Using reference TRBV7-9 and TRBJ2-3 for the parts outside the CDR3, the full variable domain is DTGVSQNPRHKITKRGQNVTFRCDPISEHNRLYWYRQTLGQGPEFLTYFQNEAQLEKSRLLSDRFSAERPKGSFSTLEIQRTEQGDSAMYLCASIHRGASTDTQYFGPGTRLTVL.

V gene TRBV24-1 combines with J gene TRBJ2-2, with D possibly TRBD1 on 6 matching bases. V was shortened by 0 bases and J by 7 bases, with 14 bases between the two germline ends. The germline CDR1 and CDR2 sequences are KGHDR and SFDVKD. The CDR3 runs to 16 residues. Written as DNA, the CDR3 is TGTGCCACCAGTGATTTGCAATCACAGGGAATCGGGGAGCTGTTTTTT. Protein sequence: CATSDLQSQGIGELFF.

This clonotype showed up many times. The chain links TRBV2 to TRBJ2-7; a weak D match, TRBD2 (6 bases). The CDR3 runs to 13 residues. Germline CDR1 is SNHLY and CDR2 is FYNNEI. The V and J ends lost 2 bases and 12 bases respectively, with 17 bases between them. This CDR3 reads CASSERAGNPMYF. The CDR3 DNA reads as TGTGCCAGCAGTGAACGGGCGGGGAACCCCATGTACTTC.

The table lists this clonotype with many counts. The V and J genes are TRBV28 and TRBJ2-1; D perhaps matches TRBD2 (5 bases). The CDR3 has 15 residues. V shed 6 bases and J shed 4 bases, with 16 bases lying between them. Germline CDR1 reads MDHEN; CDR2 reads SYDVKM. The CDR3 protein is CASRTPSSIYNEQFF. The CDR3, as DNA: TGTGCCAGCAGGACTCCTAGCAGCATATACAATGAGCAGTTCTTC.

V is TRBV19 and J is TRBJ2-1; D not certain. Trimming cost V 2 bases and J 4 bases, with 6 bases left between them. Germline CDR1 and CDR2: LNHDA and SQIVND (reference sequence). This CDR3 is 13 amino acids long. CDR3 DNA: TGTGCCAGTAGTATAAACCTATACAATGAGCAGTTCTTC. Protein product: CASSINLYNEQFF.

The table lists this clonotype with many counts. The V and J genes are TRBV6-1 and TRBJ2-7; no clear D. This CDR3 region has 12 residues. Trimming removed 8 bases from V and 2 bases from J, with 10 bases in between. The germline V gene encodes CDR1 MNHNS and CDR2 SASEGT. DNA for the CDR3: TGTGCCAGCGGAAGGCTAACCTACGAGCAGTACTTC. It translates to CASGRLTYEQYF.

This clonotype was recorded many times. The V call is TRBV27, the J call TRBJ2-2; 7 positions match TRBD2. Per germline, CDR1 MNHEY and CDR2 SMNVEV (reference sequence). The CDR3 consists of 14 residues. J was trimmed by 2 bases and V by 6 bases; bases with no gene match: 3. The CDR3 bases are TGTGCCAGCAGAAGACTAGCAAACACCGGGGAGCTGTTTTTT. It specifies CASRRLANTGELFF.

The rearrangement uses TRBV7-2 and TRBJ2-4, with D possibly TRBD2 on 6 matching bases. The CDR3 covers 17 residues. Per the germline V gene, CDR1 is SGHTA and CDR2 is FQGNSA. Trimming removed 4 bases from V and 0 bases from J, with 16 bases in between. In nucleotides, the CDR3 is TGTGCCAGCAGCTCCCTGGACTACCAGCTAGCCAAAAACATTCAGTACTTC. As protein: CASSSLDYQLAKNIQYF.

This clonotype was observed many times. The chain has TRBV7-9 and TRBJ1-2; 7 nucleotides agree with TRBD1. Germline CDR1 and CDR2: SEHNR and FQNEAQ (reference sequence). The CDR3 has 13 residues. With 6 bases clipped from V and 4 bases from J, the junction kept 5 bases outside the gene matches. The CDR3 DNA reads as TGTGCCAGCAGTTACGGACAGGCCTATGGCTACACCTTC. This codes for CASSYGQAYGYTF.

This clonotype was observed at least ten times. CDR3 DNA sequence: TGTGCCAGCAGTTATGGGCGGGGAGGCACAGATACGCAGTATTTT. As protein: CASSYGRGGTDTQYF. The V gene is TRBV6-2 or TRBV6-3, the J gene TRBJ2-3, with D possibly being TRBD2 (6 bases). The CDR3 is made up of 15 amino acids. Germline V lookup: CDR1 MNHEY, CDR2 SVGEGT. V shed 3 bases and J shed 1 base, with 11 bases lying between them.

V and J are TRBV6-1 and TRBJ1-2; no clear D gene. The CDR3 totals 15 residues. CDR1 MNHNS and CDR2 SASEGT come from the germline V gene. Trimming shortened V by 8 bases and J by 3 bases, and 19 bases separated the two germline ends. The CDR3 is CASCLAEAGYYGYTF. CDR3 nucleotides: TGTGCCAGCTGCCTTGCCGAAGCGGGATACTATGGCTACACCTTC.

This clonotype has a count of ten or more. The chain couples TRBV3-1 to TRBJ2-3; perhaps D is TRBD1 or TRBD2 (6 bases each). CDR1 LGHDT and CDR2 YNNKEL come from the germline V gene (reference sequence). Trimming took 0 bases from V and 0 from J, leaving 13 bases between them. This CDR3 region has 17 residues. The CDR3 here is CASSQEGGTRSTDTQYF. The CDR3 nucleotides read TGTGCCAGCAGCCAAGAAGGGGGGACCCGGAGCACAGATACGCAGTATTTT.